The entry that follows covers one T cell receptor beta chain sequence. This sample stems from a study of blood T cell repertoires in COVID-19. Study at large: The United States, Italy and Spain provided the acute and convalescent COVID-19 samples.

Methods used by the authors: Estimation of nucleated cell counts relied on the amplification of reference gene primers. The data were produced by immunoSEQ multiplex PCR, yet TCRdb's version contains in-frame clones alone and is incomplete. V, J and clone size were drawn from that table, and D and trimming were deduced from the DNA. The sample includes more than 150,000 clones, approximately 90% seen only once; the top ten take roughly 0.85%. The sequencing input was peripheral blood. The clonotype was recovered from a woman under 30 who had recovered from COVID-19.

DNA for the CDR3: TGTGCCAGCAGCTTATGGGGGACAGCCTCACAACTGTTTTTT. Translated: CASSLWGTASQLFF. The chain combines TRBV11-2 with TRBJ1-4; TRBD1 aligns across 7 bases. J was trimmed by 12 bases and V by 2 bases; bases with no gene match: 9. Germline V gene sequence: CDR1 SGHAT, CDR2 FQNNGV. The CDR3 loop spans 14 amino acids.